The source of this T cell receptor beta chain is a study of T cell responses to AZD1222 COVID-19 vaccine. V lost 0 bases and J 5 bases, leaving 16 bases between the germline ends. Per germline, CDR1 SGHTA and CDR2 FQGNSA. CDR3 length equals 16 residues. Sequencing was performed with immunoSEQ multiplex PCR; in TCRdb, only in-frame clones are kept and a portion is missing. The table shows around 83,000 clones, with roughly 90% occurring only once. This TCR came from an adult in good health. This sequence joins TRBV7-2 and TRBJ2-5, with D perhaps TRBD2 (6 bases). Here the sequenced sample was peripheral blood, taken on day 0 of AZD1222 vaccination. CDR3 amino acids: CASSLADPLAGETQYF. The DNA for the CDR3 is TGTGCCAGCAGCTTAGCCGACCCCTTGGCGGGGGAGACCCAGTACTTC.